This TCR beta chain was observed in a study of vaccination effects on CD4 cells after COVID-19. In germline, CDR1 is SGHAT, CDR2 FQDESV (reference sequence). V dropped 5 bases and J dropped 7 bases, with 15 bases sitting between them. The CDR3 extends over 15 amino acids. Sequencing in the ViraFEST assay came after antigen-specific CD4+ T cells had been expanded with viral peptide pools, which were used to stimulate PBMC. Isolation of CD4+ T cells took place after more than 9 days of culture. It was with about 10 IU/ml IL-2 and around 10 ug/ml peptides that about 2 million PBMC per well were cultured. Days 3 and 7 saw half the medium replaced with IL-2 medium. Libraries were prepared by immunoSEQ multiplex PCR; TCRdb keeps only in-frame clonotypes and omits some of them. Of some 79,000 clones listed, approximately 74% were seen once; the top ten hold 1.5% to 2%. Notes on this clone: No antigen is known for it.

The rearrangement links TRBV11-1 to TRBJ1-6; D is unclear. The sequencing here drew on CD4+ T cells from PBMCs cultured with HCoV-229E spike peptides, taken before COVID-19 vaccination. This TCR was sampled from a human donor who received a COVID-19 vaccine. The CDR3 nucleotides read TGTGCCAGCAGCCTGCAGACTGGCGGGAATTCACCCCTCCACTTT. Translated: CASSLQTGGNSPLHF.